This T cell receptor (beta chain) was recovered during a study of PD-L1 blockade in urothelial cancer. TCRdb's table, derived via immunoSEQ multiplex PCR, lists solely in-frame clones and lacks some. This sample yields about 22,000 clones, of which about 93% are seen a single time; approximately 11% belongs to the top ten. Time point noted: peripheral blood 6 weeks after treatment start. There are 15 residues in the CDR3. The germline CDR1 and CDR2 sequences are SGDLS and YYNGEE. Trimming at V came to 1 base and at J to 3 bases, leaving 4 bases not matched to a gene. The gene calls are TRBV9 and TRBJ1-3, with 7 bases aligning to TRBD1. This clonotype was obtained from a woman between 55 and 75 years old with urothelial cancer. Sample: PBMCs, taken around atezolizumab (anti-PD-L1) treatment. CDR3 loop: CASSVTGEHGNTIYF. DNA of the CDR3: TGTGCCAGCAGCGTAACAGGGGAGCATGGAAACACCATATATTTT. Together with reference TRBV9 and TRBJ1-3, the CDR3 gives the full variable domain: DSGVTQTPKHLITATGQRVTLRCSPRSGDLSVYWYQQSLDQGLQFLIQYYNGEERAKGNILERFSAQQFPDLHSELNLSSLELGDSALYFCASSVTGEHGNTIYFGEGSWLTVV.